This T cell receptor beta chain came from a study of blood T cell repertoires in COVID-19. Study-wide context: The origin of the acute and convalescent COVID-19 samples was the United States, Italy and Spain.

Authors' data handling: Nucleated cell counts were estimated from reference gene primer amplification. Here immunoSEQ multiplex PCR was the method, and the copy in TCRdb shows in-frame clones only, minus some. That table is the source of V, J and clone size, and D and trimming were worked out from the DNA. The sample has fewer than 350,000 clones; approximately 90% are singletons. CDR1 and CDR2 from the germline V gene are SGDLS and YYNGEE. CDR3 length equals 14 residues. V lost 2 bases to trimming and J lost 2 bases, with 8 bases between them. Individuals drawn from around 25 US areas were roughly 18 to 89 years old.

The sample consisted of PBMCs or T cells enriched from blood (not recorded which). This clonotype originated in a man aged 35 to 55 who had been exposed to COVID-19. The chain is built from TRBV9 and TRBJ1-3; D gene unclear. The CDR3, as DNA: TGTGCCAGCAGCGTTTTGGAGGCTGGAAACACCATATATTTT. This translates into CASSVLEAGNTIYF.